This TCR beta chain was observed in a study of CD4 T cells in relation to SARS-CoV-2 and coronaviruses. Overall study: The HLA restriction of the shared crossreactive spike epitopes was mapped.

The protocol was immunoSEQ multiplex PCR, while the TCRdb copy is restricted to in-frame clones and leaves out a portion. The repertoire holds 50,000 to 65,000 clones, with 90% to 95% as singletons. Trimming cost V 9 bases and J 5 bases, with 17 bases left between them. CDR1 and CDR2 from the germline V gene are MNHEY and SMNVEV (reference sequence). The CDR3 contains 13 residues. This sequence was found in an adult with COVID-19. V is TRBV27 and J is TRBJ2-7, with D possibly matching TRBD2 (6 bases). Sequencing input: naive CD4+ T cells from PBMCs. Regarding subset: naive CD4+ T cells isolated by negative enrichment. The CDR3 sequence is CASKGGWSDEQYF. The CDR3 DNA sequence: TGTGCCAGTAAGGGAGGTTGGTCAGACGAGCAGTACTTC.